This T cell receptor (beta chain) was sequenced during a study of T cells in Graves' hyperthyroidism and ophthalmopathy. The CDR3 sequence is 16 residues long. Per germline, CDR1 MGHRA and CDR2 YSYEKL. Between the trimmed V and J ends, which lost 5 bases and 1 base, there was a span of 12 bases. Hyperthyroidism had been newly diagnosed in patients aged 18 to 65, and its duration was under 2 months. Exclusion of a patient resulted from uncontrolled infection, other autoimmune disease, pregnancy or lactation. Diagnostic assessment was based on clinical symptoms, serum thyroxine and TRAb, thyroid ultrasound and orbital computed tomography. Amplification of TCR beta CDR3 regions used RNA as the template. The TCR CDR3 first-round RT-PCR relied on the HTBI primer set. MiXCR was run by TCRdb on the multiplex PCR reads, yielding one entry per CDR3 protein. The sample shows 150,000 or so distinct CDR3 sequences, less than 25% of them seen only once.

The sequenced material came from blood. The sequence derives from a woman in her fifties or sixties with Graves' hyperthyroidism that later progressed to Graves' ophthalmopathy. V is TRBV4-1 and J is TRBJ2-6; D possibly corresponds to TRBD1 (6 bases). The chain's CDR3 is CASSTTGRSGANVLTF. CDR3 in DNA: TGCGCCAGCAGCACCACAGGGCGATCTGGGGCCAACGTCCTGACTTTC.